The clone carrying this T cell receptor (beta chain) was seen more than once but under ten times. This sample is drawn from a study of blood T cell repertoires in COVID-19. Study-wide background: Acute-phase and convalescent COVID-19 samples originated in the United States, Italy and Spain. T cells, B-cell-depleted T cells, or PBMCs supplied cDNA or gDNA.

The germline V gene encodes CDR1 SGHDN and CDR2 FVKESK. V trimming: 8 bases; J trimming: 1 base; junction bases outside the gene matches: 5. The CDR3 consists of 14 residues. Under the authors' procedure: From reference gene primer amplification, estimates of nucleated cell counts were derived. Only in-frame clones appear in the TCRdb table, and some are missing; sequencing was by immunoSEQ multiplex PCR. The DNA gave D and trimming, while V, J and clone size come from that table. The table shows roughly 200,000 clones, with just under 90% occurring only once. The sequenced material came from peripheral blood. The chain joins TRBV14 to TRBJ1-1, with TRBD1 identical over 9 bases. The sequence was obtained from a man aged 55-75 years who had recovered from COVID-19. CDR3 sequence (DNA): TGTGCCAGCTATGGGACAGGGTCGAACACTGAAGCTTTCTTT. Translating it yields CASYGTGSNTEAFF.